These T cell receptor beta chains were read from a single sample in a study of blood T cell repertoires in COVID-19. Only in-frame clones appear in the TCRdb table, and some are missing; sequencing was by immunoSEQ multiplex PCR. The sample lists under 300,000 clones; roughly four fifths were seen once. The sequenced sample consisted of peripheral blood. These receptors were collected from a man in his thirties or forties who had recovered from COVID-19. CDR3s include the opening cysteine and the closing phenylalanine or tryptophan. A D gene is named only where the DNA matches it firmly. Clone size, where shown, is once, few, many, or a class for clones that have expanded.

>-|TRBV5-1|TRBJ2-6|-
TGCGCCAGCAGCTTGGTCCACTCTGGGGCCAACGTCCTGACTTTC
CASSLVHSGANVLTF
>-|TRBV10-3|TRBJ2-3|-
TGTGCCATATCAGTGAACGGGGTTGGAGATACGCAGTATTTT
CAISVNGVGDTQYF
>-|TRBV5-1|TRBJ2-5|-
TGCGCCAGCAGCTTGCCTGTTGCCATGTCAGGTCGGGAGACCCAGTACTTC
CASSLPVAMSGRETQYF
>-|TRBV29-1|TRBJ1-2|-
TGCAGCGGGGGGGCGGATAACTATGGCTACACCTTC
CSGGADNYGYTF
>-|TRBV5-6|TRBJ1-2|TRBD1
TGTGCCAGCCGCCAGGGGGCTGGAGGCTACACCTTC
CASRQGAGGYTF
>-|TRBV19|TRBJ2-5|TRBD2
TGTGCCAGTAGTATGGTAGCGGGGGGGTACGGGACCCAGTACTTC
CASSMVAGGYGTQYF
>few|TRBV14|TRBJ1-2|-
TGTGCCAGCAGCCAAGATAGCGGTGGGGGCTACACCTTC
CASSQDSGGGYTF
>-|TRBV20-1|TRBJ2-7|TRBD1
TGCAGTGCTCCCGACAGGGACGAGCAGTACTTC
CSAPDRDEQYF
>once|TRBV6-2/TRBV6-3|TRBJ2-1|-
TGTGCCAGCAGTTACTCGATAGGAGCTCTTGAGCAGTTCTTC
CASSYSIGALEQFF
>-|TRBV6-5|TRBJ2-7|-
TGTGCCAGCAGTTACATGGCTGGCTACGAGCAGTACTTC
CASSYMAGYEQYF
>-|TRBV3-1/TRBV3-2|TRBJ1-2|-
TGTGCCAGCAGCCCCGCGGGGGTCGGCTACACCTTC
CASSPAGVGYTF
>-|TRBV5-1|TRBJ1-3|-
TGCGCCAGCAGCTTGGGCAGTAGCGGCGGAAACACCATATATTTT
CASSLGSSGGNTIYF
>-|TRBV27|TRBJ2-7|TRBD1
TGTGCCAGCAGTTTATCCCTTGGACAGGCCGACCCCTACGAGCAGTACTTC
CASSLSLGQADPYEQYF
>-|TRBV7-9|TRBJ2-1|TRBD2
TGTGCCAGCAGCTTAGAAACGCTAGCGGGGACTGAGCAGTTCTTC
CASSLETLAGTEQFF
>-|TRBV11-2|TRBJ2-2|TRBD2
TGTGCCAGCAGCTCAAGGGGCATAGCGGGGGTTAACGGGGAGCTGTTTTTT
CASSSRGIAGVNGELFF
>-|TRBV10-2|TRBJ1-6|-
TGCGCCAGCAGTGAGGACAGATTAGATAATTCACCCCTCCACTTT
CASSEDRLDNSPLHF
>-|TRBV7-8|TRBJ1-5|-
TGTGCCAGCAGCACAGGGAGGGGGCAGCCCCAGCATTTT
CASSTGRGQPQHF
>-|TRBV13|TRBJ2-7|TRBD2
TGTGCCAGCAGCCATAGCGGGGGGGTTCCCTACGAGCAGTACTTC
CASSHSGGVPYEQYF
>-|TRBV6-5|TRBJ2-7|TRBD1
TGTGCCAGCAGTACCTCCGGGACAGGTCCCTACGAGCAGTACTTC
CASSTSGTGPYEQYF
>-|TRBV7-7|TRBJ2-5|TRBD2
TGTGCCAGCAGCTTCGGGACTAAGGTTTTGGAGACCCAGTACTTC
CASSFGTKVLETQYF
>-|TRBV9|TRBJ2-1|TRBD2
TGTGCCAGCAGCACAACCACCGGGACTAGCGGGGTCGATGAGCAGTTCTTC
CASSTTTGTSGVDEQFF
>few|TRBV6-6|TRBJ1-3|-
TGTGCCAGCAGTTACTTGGACAGTGGAAACACCATATATTTT
CASSYLDSGNTIYF
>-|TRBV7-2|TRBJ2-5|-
TGTGCCAGCAGCCCACCGTTCCGGGGGGAGACCCAGTACTTC
CASSPPFRGETQYF
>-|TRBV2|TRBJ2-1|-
TGTGCCACCAAAGGGGTCAATGAGCAGTTCTTC
CATKGVNEQFF
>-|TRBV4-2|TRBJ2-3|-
TGTGCCAGCAGCCCGACCGAGGGACAATCAGGTACGCAGTATTTT
CASSPTEGQSGTQYF
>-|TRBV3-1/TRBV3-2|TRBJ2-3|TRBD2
TGTGCCAGCAGCCCCCGAGGTACTAGCGGGGGGGGGACGCAGTATTTT
CASSPRGTSGGGTQYF
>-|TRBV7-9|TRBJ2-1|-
TGTGCCAGCAGCCGGCAGGGGATCGATGAGCAGTTCTTC
CASSRQGIDEQFF
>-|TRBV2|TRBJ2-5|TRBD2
TGTGCCAGCAGTGAGGGTCCGGGGGGAGAGACCCAGTACTTC
CASSEGPGGETQYF
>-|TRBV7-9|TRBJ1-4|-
TGTGCCAGCAGCTTATTGGCAGAAAATGAAAAACTGTTTTTT
CASSLLAENEKLFF
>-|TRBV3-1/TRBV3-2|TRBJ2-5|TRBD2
TGTGCCAGCAGCCAGCCGACTAGCGCGAAAGAGACCCAGTACTTC
CASSQPTSAKETQYF
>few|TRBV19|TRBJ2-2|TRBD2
TGTGCCAGTAGTACCCGTAGCGGGGGGGCAGGGGAGCTGTTTTTT
CASSTRSGGAGELFF
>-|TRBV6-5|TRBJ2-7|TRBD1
TGTGCCAGCAGTTACTCGTGGACAGGGGCCCAGGACGAGCAGTACTTC
CASSYSWTGAQDEQYF
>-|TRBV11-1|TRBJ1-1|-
TGTGCCAGCAGCTTAGGCCTGGGGGACTCTGAAGCTTTCTTT
CASSLGLGDSEAFF
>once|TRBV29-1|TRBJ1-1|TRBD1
TGCAGCGTGGGGACAGGGGAAGACACTGAAGCTTTCTTT
CSVGTGEDTEAFF
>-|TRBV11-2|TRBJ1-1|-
TGTGCCAGCATAAGGCAGGCTAGCCAAGCTTTCTTT
CASIRQASQAFF
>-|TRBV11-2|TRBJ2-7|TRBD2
TGTGCCAGCAGCTCGACCGGGACTAGCGTCCCGGGGGAGCAGTACTTC
CASSSTGTSVPGEQYF
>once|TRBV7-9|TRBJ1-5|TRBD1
TGTGCCAGCAGCTTCGGGACAGGGGAACAGCCCCAGCATTTT
CASSFGTGEQPQHF
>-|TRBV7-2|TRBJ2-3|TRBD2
TGTGCCAGCAGCTCCAGTAGCGGGGGGGGCACAGATACGCAGTATTTT
CASSSSSGGGTDTQYF
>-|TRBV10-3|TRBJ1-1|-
TGTGCCATCAGTGCACAGCCGAACACTGAAGCTTTCTTT
CAISAQPNTEAFF
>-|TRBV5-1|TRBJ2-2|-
TGCGCCAGCAGCAGCCAGAACACCGGGGAGCTGTTTTTT
CASSSQNTGELFF
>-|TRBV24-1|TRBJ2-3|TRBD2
TGTGCCACCAGTGATTTCACGGGGGGGCCTGTTGGCACAGATACGCAGTATTTT
CATSDFTGGPVGTDTQYF